The 32 T cell receptor beta chains listed next were all sequenced from one sample in a study of CD4+ T cells in melanoma. The assay was immunoSEQ multiplex PCR, and TCRdb's table has in-frame clones only and misses some. The sample lists approximately 110,000 clones, about 90% seen once, with about 3.3% in the top ten. The sequenced material came from peripheral blood. These receptors came from a human donor with melanoma.

V is TRBV28 and J is TRBJ1-1; no reliable D call. The V and J ends lost 7 bases and 5 bases respectively, with 11 bases between them. This CDR3 is built from 12 residues. In germline, CDR1 is MDHEN, CDR2 SYDVKM. In DNA form, the CDR3 reads TGTGCCAGCAACAACGGGAATACTGAAGCTTTCTTT. It yields the protein CASNNGNTEAFF.

The V and J genes are TRBV5-6 and TRBJ1-4; D remains ambiguous. Looked up from germline, CDR1 is SGHDT and CDR2 is YYEEEE. Trimming cost V 4 bases and J 7 bases, with 11 bases left between them. CDR3 length: 13 residues. CDR3 amino acids: CASSLGPGEKLFF. CDR3 bases: TGTGCCAGCAGCCTTGGTCCTGGTGAAAAACTGTTTTTT.

V and J are TRBV6-5 and TRBJ2-1; tentatively, D is TRBD1 (6 bases). The CDR3 contains 13 residues. V was cut by 0 bases and J by 7 bases, with 7 bases left in between. Germline V CDR1 and CDR2: MNHEY, SVGAGI. The CDR3 is CASSYSRGNEQFF. The CDR3 nucleotides are TGTGCCAGCAGTTACTCTAGGGGGAATGAGCAGTTCTTC.

This clone appeared a single time. The V and J genes are TRBV5-4 and TRBJ2-7; the D is unclear. This CDR3 has 15 residues. Germline lookup yields CDR1 SGHNT and CDR2 YYREEE (reference sequence). Trimming removed 0 bases from V and 0 bases from J, with 10 bases in between. CDR3 DNA sequence: TGTGCCAGCAGCTTGGGAGGACCCACCTCCTACGAGCAGTACTTC. This gives the protein CASSLGGPTSYEQYF.

The rearrangement links TRBV5-1 to TRBJ2-4, with 12 bases fitting TRBD2. Germline V lookup: CDR1 SGHRS, CDR2 YFSETQ. This CDR3 region has 14 residues. V was clipped by 4 bases and J by 13 bases; unmatched bases: 9. For the CDR3, the DNA is TGCGCCAGCAGCCCGGCCGGTCTAGCGGGGGGGCAGTACTTC. Protein product: CASSPAGLAGGQYF.

This clone has a handful of counts. The chain has TRBV7-9 and TRBJ2-1; 9 bases align to TRBD1. Germline CDR1 and CDR2: SEHNR and FQNEAQ (reference sequence). The CDR3 contains 15 residues. With V trimmed by 5 bases and J by 8 bases, 10 bases remained unmatched. The CDR3 DNA follows: TGTGCCAGCAGCAGAGGGACAGGGCCAAGCGATGAGCAGTTCTTC. It encodes CASSRGTGPSDEQFF. Supplemented by reference TRBV7-9 and TRBJ2-1, the full variable domain reads DTGVSQNPRHKITKRGQNVTFRCDPISEHNRLYWYRQTLGQGPEFLTYFQNEAQLEKSRLLSDRFSAERPKGSFSTLEIQRTEQGDSAMYLCASSRGTGPSDEQFFGPGTRLTVL.

This clone appeared once. This chain connects TRBV11-3 to TRBJ2-7; TRBD2 is a possible D gene (5 bases). CDR3 length: 13 residues. Trimming took off 4 bases at V and 7 bases at J, with 14 bases between the two ends. Germline CDR1 reads SGHNT; CDR2 reads YENEEA. The CDR3 loop is CASSSPPREEQYF. Written as DNA, the CDR3 is TGTGCCAGCAGCTCACCCCCAAGGGAGGAGCAGTACTTC.

The CDR3 protein is CAISETSLRETQYF. CDR3 sequence (DNA): TGTGCCATCAGTGAGACTAGTTTGCGAGAGACCCAGTACTTC. The chain is built from TRBV10-3 and TRBJ2-5; weak D call: TRBD2 (5 bases). Trimming stripped 2 bases from V and 4 bases from J, with 11 bases between. CDR3 size: 14 residues. Germline loops: CDR1 ENHRY, CDR2 SYGVKD.

This sequence joins TRBV11-3 and TRBJ2-1; D is undetermined. The CDR3 loop spans 13 amino acids. Trimming cost V 3 bases and J 0 bases, with 3 bases left between them. Germline lookup yields CDR1 SGHNT and CDR2 YENEEA. The CDR3, as DNA: TGTGCCAGCAGCTTGGGCTCCTACAATGAGCAGTTCTTC. Residues: CASSLGSYNEQFF. Combining the CDR3 with reference TRBV11-3 and TRBJ2-1 gives the whole variable domain EAGVVQSPRYKIIEKKQPVAFWCNPISGHNTLYWYLQNLGQGPELLIRYENEEAVDDSQLPKDRFSAERLKGVDSTLKIQPAELGDSAVYLCASSLGSYNEQFFGPGTRLTVL.

The chain links TRBV4-3 to TRBJ1-2; TRBD1 might be the D (5 bases). Trimming cost V 1 base and J 4 bases, with 10 bases left between them. This CDR3 spans 14 amino acids. Germline loops: CDR1 LGHNA, CDR2 YSLEER. The CDR3 loop is CASSQVGTAYGYTF. The CDR3 coding sequence is TGCGCCAGCAGCCAAGTTGGGACGGCCTATGGCTACACCTTC.

The genes are TRBV4-1 and TRBJ2-6, with D perhaps matching TRBD1 (5 bases). Germline CDR1 is MGHRA and CDR2 is YSYEKL. Trimming left V 1 base short and J 0 bases short, with 7 bases between. This CDR3 has 16 amino acids. This CDR3 is CASSQGRVSGANVLTF. Written as DNA, the CDR3 is TGCGCCAGCAGCCAAGGCAGGGTCTCTGGGGCCAACGTCCTGACTTTC.

This clone has just one count. CDR3 region: CASSLASGPYEQYF. For the CDR3, the DNA is TGTGCCAGCAGCTTGGCTAGCGGACCCTACGAGCAGTACTTC. The V gene is TRBV7-2, the J gene TRBJ2-7, with 7 bases aligning to TRBD2. The CDR3 loop spans 14 amino acids. J gave up 2 bases and V 3 bases, and 4 bases lay outside the gene matches. The V gene's germline CDR1 is SGHTA and CDR2 FQGNSA. The variable domain in full, completed from reference TRBV7-2 and TRBJ2-7, reads GAGVSQSPSNKVTEKGKDVELRCDPISGHTALYWYRQSLGQGLEFLIYFQGNSAPDKSGLPSDRFSAERTGGSVSTLTIQRTQQEDSAVYLCASSLASGPYEQYFGPGTRLTVT.

The CDR3 DNA reads as TGTGCCAGCAGCTGGGGGACAGGGGGCATCACTAATGAAAAACTGTTTTTT. It codes for CASSWGTGGITNEKLFF. The chain links TRBV5-6 to TRBJ1-4, with TRBD1 matching 12 bases. This CDR3 is built from 17 residues. The V gene's germline CDR1 is SGHDT and CDR2 YYEEEE. V was clipped by 3 bases and J by 2 bases; unmatched bases: 5.

The chain recombines TRBV13 with TRBJ1-5; D possibly corresponds to TRBD1 (5 bases). Germline CDR1 reads PRHDT; CDR2 reads FYEKMQ (reference sequence). The CDR3 is 12 residues long. CDR3 protein: CDAQGSNQPQHF. DNA of the CDR3: TGTGACGCTCAGGGAAGCAATCAGCCCCAGCATTTT. The entire variable domain, with the rest obtained from reference TRBV13 and TRBJ1-5, is as follows: AAGVIQSPRHLIKEKRETATLKCYPIPRHDTVYWYQQGPGQDPQFLISFYEKMQSDKGSIPDRFSAQQFSDYHSELNMSSLELGDSALYFCDAQGSNQPQHFGDGTRLSIL.

V is TRBV11-2 and J is TRBJ2-1, with D uncertain. The V end was cut by 5 bases, the J end by 0 bases, with 20 bases between. CDR3 length: 18 amino acids. Germline V gene lookup returns CDR1 SGHAT and CDR2 FQNNGV. The CDR3 here is CASSVSRTVVSSYNEQFF. The CDR3, as DNA: TGTGCCAGCAGCGTTAGCCGGACCGTCGTAAGCTCCTACAATGAGCAGTTCTTC.

The V gene is TRBV18, the J gene TRBJ2-1, with 12 bases lining up with TRBD2. The germline V gene encodes CDR1 KGHSH and CDR2 LQKENI. The CDR3 is made up of 15 amino acids. V lost 3 bases to trimming and J lost 8 bases; unmatched junction nucleotides: 5. CDR3 amino acids: CASSPSTSGSYEQFF. CDR3 coding DNA: TGTGCCAGCTCACCTTCGACTAGCGGGAGCTATGAGCAGTTCTTC.

The chain has TRBV19 and TRBJ1-5, with 9 bases lining up with TRBD1. CDR1 is LNHDA, CDR2 SQIVND, per germline (reference sequence). Unmatched junction bases numbered 4, after V lost 9 bases and J lost 4 bases. This CDR3 comprises 13 residues. CDR3 nucleotide sequence: TGTGCCAGCGGGACAGGGCGGAATCAGCCCCAGCATTTT. This gives the protein CASGTGRNQPQHF.

This clone was recorded only once. The chain links TRBV5-1 to TRBJ1-2; D remains ambiguous. The CDR3 contains 14 residues. Trimming shortened V by 0 bases and J by 8 bases, and 14 bases separated the two germline ends. Germline CDR1 and CDR2: SGHRS and YFSETQ. In DNA form, the CDR3 reads TGCGCCAGCAGCTTGGCCGAACGGCCTGGAGGCTACACCTTC. As protein: CASSLAERPGGYTF.

The V call is TRBV11-2, the J call TRBJ2-1, with D unclear. The V and J ends lost 3 bases and 4 bases respectively, with 10 bases between them. CDR3 size: 14 residues. CDR1 and CDR2 (germline): SGHAT, FQNNGV. The CDR3 bases are TGTGCCAGCAGCTTTAATCCCTATTACAATGAGCAGTTCTTC. Encoded protein: CASSFNPYYNEQFF.

The J gene is TRBJ2-1, the V gene TRBV18; D is unclear. The germline gives CDR1 KGHSH, CDR2 LQKENI. The CDR3 consists of 13 residues. V was cut by 3 bases and J by 5 bases, with 8 bases left in between. The CDR3 here is CASSPGRNNEQFF. Written as DNA, the CDR3 is TGTGCCAGCTCACCCGGACGGAACAATGAGCAGTTCTTC.

V is TRBV19 and J is TRBJ2-7, with a weak D call TRBD1 (5 bases). Trimming pared 10 bases from V and 1 base from J, leaving 14 bases between. The CDR3 has 13 amino acids. Per the germline V gene, CDR1 is LNHDA and CDR2 is SQIVND (reference sequence). CDR3 in amino acids: CATKLDSSYEQYF. The CDR3 nucleotides are TGTGCCACCAAGCTTGACAGTTCCTACGAGCAGTACTTC. The whole variable domain, remainder taken from reference TRBV19 and TRBJ2-7, is DGGITQSPKYLFRKEGQNVTLSCEQNLNHDAMYWYRQDPGQGLRLIYYSQIVNDFQKGDIAEGYSVSREKKESFPLTVTSAQKNPTAFYLCATKLDSSYEQYFGPGTRLTVT.

The chain carries TRBV20-1 and TRBJ2-1, with D unresolved. The CDR3 consists of 11 residues. Germline V gene data show CDR1 as DFQATT and CDR2 as SNEGSKA (reference sequence). The V gene lost 8 bases and the J gene lost 4 bases, with 9 bases spanning the gap. The CDR3 DNA follows: TGCAGTTCCACAGAGTACAATGAGCAGTTCTTC. It yields the protein CSSTEYNEQFF.

The chain is built from TRBV7-2 and TRBJ2-7; D is uncertain. Germline V lookup: CDR1 SGHTA, CDR2 FQGNSA. This CDR3 is 12 amino acids long. Trimming cost V 5 bases and J 0 bases, with 5 bases left between them. CDR3 amino acids: CASSALSYEQYF. CDR3 in DNA: TGTGCCAGCAGCGCCCTCTCCTACGAGCAGTACTTC. The variable domain in full, completed from reference TRBV7-2 and TRBJ2-7, reads GAGVSQSPSNKVTEKGKDVELRCDPISGHTALYWYRQSLGQGLEFLIYFQGNSAPDKSGLPSDRFSAERTGGSVSTLTIQRTQQEDSAVYLCASSALSYEQYFGPGTRLTVT.

V gene TRBV5-1 combines with J gene TRBJ2-5; TRBD2 matches at 9 bases. V shed 2 bases, J shed 1 base, and the junction held 6 bases outside the gene matches. CDR1 and CDR2 from the germline V gene are SGHRS and YFSETQ. The CDR3 length is 16 residues. The CDR3 DNA sequence: TGCGCCAGCAGCTTTGTGCTAGCGGGGAGCCAAGAGACCCAGTACTTC. Its protein product is CASSFVLAGSQETQYF. The entire variable domain, with the rest obtained from reference TRBV5-1 and TRBJ2-5, is as follows: KAGVTQTPRYLIKTRGQQVTLSCSPISGHRSVSWYQQTPGQGLQFLFEYFSETQRNKGNFPGRFSGRQFSNSRSEMNVSTLELGDSALYLCASSFVLAGSQETQYFGPGTRLLVL.

This rearrangement joins TRBV11-3 to TRBJ1-1; D remains ambiguous. The CDR3 loop spans 15 amino acids. CDR1 and CDR2 (germline): SGHNT, YENEEA. Between the trimmed V and J ends, which lost 1 base and 5 bases, there was a span of 14 bases. CDR3 region: CASSLVPPATTEAFF. In DNA form, the CDR3 reads TGTGCCAGCAGCTTAGTACCCCCCGCTACTACTGAAGCTTTCTTT.

The count of this clone is one. The chain carries TRBV11-1 and TRBJ2-7; tentatively, D is TRBD2 (6 bases). Germline CDR1 SGHAT, CDR2 FQDESV (reference sequence). The V end lost 3 bases, the J end lost 0 bases, and 12 bases lay between the germline ends. The CDR3 has 15 amino acids. CDR3 sequence (DNA): TGTGCCAGCAGCTTCAGCGGGCAGGACTCCTACGAGCAGTACTTC. The encoded protein is CASSFSGQDSYEQYF.

This clone was picked up one time. The chain uses TRBV11-3 and TRBJ1-1; D is uncertain. The CDR3 runs to 14 residues. Deletions cut 2 bases from V and 4 bases from J, with 11 bases between. The germline V gene has CDR1 SGHNT and CDR2 YENEEA. As DNA, the CDR3 is TGTGCCAGCAGCTTATTATCGTCGGGCACTGAAGCTTTCTTT. Translating gives CASSLLSSGTEAFF.

The CDR3 coding sequence is TGCGCCAGCAGCACAGGCTTGGGCGAGCAGTACTTC. Amino acids: CASSTGLGEQYF. The chain uses TRBV4-1 and TRBJ2-7, with a weak D call TRBD1 (5 bases). V lost 5 bases, J lost 6 bases, and 11 bases lay in between. This CDR3 spans 12 amino acids. Germline CDR1 is MGHRA and CDR2 is YSYEKL.

This clone appeared a few times. CDR3 residues: CAWKGTGFGKLFF. CDR3 coding DNA: TGTGCCTGGAAGGGGACAGGGTTCGGAAAACTGTTTTTT. V is TRBV30 and J is TRBJ1-4; 9 nucleotides agree with TRBD1. Germline V gene lookup returns CDR1 GTSNPN and CDR2 SVGIG (reference sequence). The CDR3 extends over 13 amino acids. V lost 4 bases and J lost 10; bases outside the gene matches: 7.

The chain couples TRBV19 to TRBJ1-1, with TRBD1 identical over 9 bases. There are 15 residues in the CDR3. V trimming: 7 bases; J trimming: 4 bases; junction bases outside the gene matches: 10. Germline V lookup: CDR1 LNHDA, CDR2 SQIVND (reference sequence). As DNA, the CDR3 is TGTGCCAGTAAACCCCACAGGGGGCGCGGCACTGAAGCTTTCTTT. Its translation: CASKPHRGRGTEAFF.

The chain has TRBV6-5 and TRBJ2-1; TRBD1 aligns across 10 bases. Looked up from germline, CDR1 is MNHEY and CDR2 is SVGAGI. V shed 6 bases, J shed 11 bases, and the junction held 4 bases outside the gene matches. The CDR3 is made up of 12 amino acids. DNA for the CDR3: TGTGCCAGCAGCCAGACAGGGGGCAAGCAGTTCTTC. This encodes CASSQTGGKQFF.

The rearrangement uses TRBV5-6 and TRBJ2-4; 7 positions match TRBD1. With V trimmed by 5 bases and J by 8 bases, 10 bases remained unmatched. CDR1 is SGHDT and CDR2 is YYEEEE in the germline V gene. The CDR3 has 14 amino acids. This chain's CDR3 is CASRQAQGVDIQYF. Here the CDR3 DNA reads TGTGCCAGCAGGCAAGCTCAGGGGGTAGACATTCAGTACTTC.